This entry lists 11 T cell receptor beta chains sequenced from one sample in a study of T cell changes during pregnancy in multiple sclerosis. Method: immunoSEQ multiplex PCR; TCRdb's copy keeps in-frame clones and lacks some. Of about 59,000 clones listed, around 90% were seen once; the top ten hold almost 0.9%. The sample in question was peripheral blood, obtained in the first trimester of pregnancy. Receptor source: a female donor in good health, enrolled as a control in a pregnancy study.

The chain is built from TRBV7-8 and TRBJ2-2; a possible D gene is TRBD1 (5 bases). Trimming removed 5 bases from V and 4 bases from J, with 8 bases in between. The CDR3 runs to 13 residues. The germline V gene encodes CDR1 SGHVS and CDR2 FQNEAQ. This CDR3 reads CASSDSFTGELFF. As DNA, the CDR3 is TGTGCCAGCAGCGACAGCTTCACCGGGGAGCTGTTTTTT.

The genes are TRBV5-8 and TRBJ2-7; possible D gene TRBD2, 5 bases. The CDR3 has 13 amino acids. Germline lookup yields CDR1 SGHTS and CDR2 YDEGEE. The V end lost 0 bases, the J end lost 6 bases, and 10 bases lay between the germline ends. DNA for the CDR3: TGTGCCAGCAGCTTGGGTGCAGGAGGCGAGCAGTACTTC. It yields the protein CASSLGAGGEQYF.

V is TRBV7-2 and J is TRBJ1-2; TRBD1 matches at 7 bases. Unmatched junction bases numbered 6, after V lost 1 base and J lost 4 bases. Germline V gene lookup returns CDR1 SGHTA and CDR2 FQGNSA. The CDR3 covers 15 residues. CDR3 nucleotides: TGTGCCAGCAGCTTAGAGGGGGACAGCTCCTATGGCTACACCTTC. Translating it yields CASSLEGDSSYGYTF.

The V call is TRBV6-5, the J call TRBJ2-7; 7 bases are a match to TRBD1. V trimming: 11 bases; J trimming: 4 bases; junction bases outside the gene matches: 2. The CDR3 is made up of 10 amino acids. Germline assignment: CDR1 MNHEY and CDR2 SVGAGI. The CDR3 protein is CAAGGYEQYF. The CDR3 nucleotides read TGTGCCGCAGGGGGTTACGAGCAGTACTTC.

The DNA for the CDR3 is TGCGCCAGCAGCCAACTAGCGGGGGGGAACTACGAGCAGTACTTC. This sequence encodes CASSQLAGGNYEQYF. The J gene is TRBJ2-7, the V gene TRBV4-3; 12 nucleotides align to TRBD2. Germline loops: CDR1 LGHNA, CDR2 YSLEER. Losses at the gene ends were 2 bases for V and 3 bases for J; bases not matched to a gene: 2. The CDR3 runs to 15 residues.

CDR3 sequence reads: CASSVAWGENTEAFF. The CDR3 DNA sequence: TGTGCCAGCAGCGTTGCCTGGGGGGAAAACACTGAAGCTTTCTTT. The gene calls are TRBV9 and TRBJ1-1, with D possibly TRBD1 on 5 matching bases. The germline V and J ends were trimmed by 2 bases and 2 bases, with 13 bases remaining between them. The CDR3 is made up of 15 amino acids. Per the germline V gene, CDR1 is SGDLS and CDR2 is YYNGEE.

This chain's CDR3 is CASGLQNSGNTIYF. For the CDR3, the DNA is TGTGCTAGTGGTCTACAGAACTCTGGAAACACCATATATTTT. This rearrangement joins TRBV12-5 to TRBJ1-3, with D unresolved. V lost 5 bases, J lost 0 bases, and 8 bases lay in between. The CDR3 loop spans 14 amino acids. Per the germline V gene, CDR1 is LGHNT and CDR2 is FRNRAP.

The V call is TRBV7-8, the J call TRBJ1-2; 8 nucleotides agree with TRBD1. Looked up from germline, CDR1 is SGHVS and CDR2 is FQNEAQ. Trimming took 0 bases from V and 3 from J; bases not matched to a gene: 9. This CDR3 has 17 amino acids. The CDR3 DNA sequence: TGTGCCAGCAGCTTAGCGCTTTCAGGGGGCCACGACTATGGCTACACCTTC. It yields the protein CASSLALSGGHDYGYTF.

CDR3 sequence: CASSQIDFPGGADGYTF. The DNA for the CDR3 is TGTGCCAGTAGCCAAATAGACTTTCCTGGGGGCGCGGATGGCTACACCTTC. This rearrangement joins TRBV19 to TRBJ1-2, with TRBD1 as a possible D gene (6 bases). CDR3 length: 17 amino acids. The ends were cut back, 6 bases at V and 6 bases at J, with 26 bases in the middle. CDR1 is LNHDA and CDR2 is SQIVND in the germline V gene (reference sequence).

The chain carries TRBV6-1 and TRBJ2-5, with D maybe TRBD1 (6 bases). Deletions cut 2 bases from V and 5 bases from J, with 9 bases between. The CDR3 has 13 amino acids. The V gene's germline CDR1 is MNHNS and CDR2 SASEGT. In DNA form, the CDR3 reads TGTGCCAGCAGTGAAACAGGGCAGGAGACCCAGTACTTC. This codes for CASSETGQETQYF.

The rearrangement links TRBV5-4 to TRBJ1-1; weak D call: TRBD1 (5 bases). Trimming took off 2 bases at V and 1 base at J, with 12 bases between the two ends. The CDR3 totals 15 residues. Germline V gives CDR1 SGHNT, CDR2 YYREEE (reference sequence). CDR3 nucleotide sequence: TGTGCCAGCAGCTTTTATTCCGGGGGGAACACTGAAGCTTTCTTT. This gives the protein CASSFYSGGNTEAFF.